The clone carrying this T cell receptor (beta chain) was detected once. In the same sample, other DNA sequences code for this CDR3. The data originate from a study of blood T cell repertoires in COVID-19. On the study more broadly: Nucleic acid was either cDNA or gDNA, and it came from T cells, B-cell-depleted T cells, or PBMCs.

Profiled with immunoSEQ multiplex PCR; TCRdb holds only in-frame clones, not every one. The sample contains a few hundred thousand clones, around 84% of which appear only once. This CDR3 region has 14 residues. The V gene's germline CDR1 is LGHDT and CDR2 YNNKEL (reference sequence). Deletions cut 1 base from V and 1 base from J, with 7 bases between. The rearrangement links TRBV3-1 (or the pseudogene TRBV3-2) to TRBJ1-1, with unresolved D. The sequence was collected from a woman aged 65 to 85 with active or convalescent COVID-19. The source material was peripheral blood. Here the CDR3 DNA reads TGTGCCAGCAGCCAAGGAGGGCGGAACACTGAAGCTTTCTTT. It yields the protein CASSQGGRNTEAFF.